This entry lists 23 T cell receptor beta chains sequenced from one sample in a study of control samples from healthy donors and cancer patients. Assay used: immunoSEQ multiplex PCR; TCRdb lists only in-frame clones, some missing. In the table there are 40,000 to 50,000 clones, approximately 87% of which are singletons. The sample was blood. Receptor source: a man aged 55-75 years in good health.

The chain joins TRBV24-1 to TRBJ2-2; TRBD2 matches at 8 bases. Germline V CDR1 and CDR2: KGHDR, SFDVKD. The CDR3 is 14 amino acids. V was clipped by 7 bases and J by 4 bases; unmatched bases: 4. The chain's CDR3 is CATRLSGSTGELFF. Written as DNA, the CDR3 is TGTGCCACCAGATTGAGCGGGAGCACCGGGGAGCTGTTTTTT.

This clone was found once. The chain recombines TRBV18 with TRBJ2-1; possible D gene TRBD1, 6 bases. Germline CDR1 and CDR2: KGHSH and LQKENI. The CDR3 consists of 12 residues. V lost 0 bases and J 12 bases, leaving 9 bases between the germline ends. The CDR3 DNA sequence: TGTGCCAGCTCACCACCGGGGGCCGGGCAGTTCTTC. Amino acid sequence: CASSPPGAGQFF.

This chain connects TRBV6-5 to TRBJ1-5, with no clear D. The CDR3 consists of 12 residues. Germline CDR1 is MNHEY and CDR2 is SVGAGI. Trimming took off 4 bases at V and 2 bases at J, with 3 bases between the two ends. CDR3 residues: CASSSGNQPQHF. Here the CDR3 DNA reads TGTGCCAGCAGTTCTGGCAATCAGCCCCAGCATTTT.

The J gene is TRBJ2-7, the V gene TRBV11-3, with TRBD1 identical over 9 bases. Germline loops: CDR1 SGHNT, CDR2 YENEEA. The CDR3 has 13 residues. V dropped 6 bases and J dropped 5; count of bases not matched to a gene: 5. The CDR3 DNA reads TGTGCCAGCAGTTCCACAGGGGGCGACGAGCAGTACTTC. It encodes CASSSTGGDEQYF.

This chain uses TRBV14 with TRBJ2-3; no clear D gene. V dropped 1 base and J dropped 2 bases, with 7 bases sitting between them. This CDR3 spans 14 amino acids. Germline CDR1 and CDR2: SGHDN and FVKESK. The CDR3 loop is CASSQARHTDTQYF. The CDR3 coding sequence is TGTGCCAGCAGCCAAGCAAGGCACACAGATACGCAGTATTTT.

This clone turned up a few times. V and J are TRBV11-2 and TRBJ2-2; perhaps TRBD1 as D (5 bases). The CDR3 loop spans 13 amino acids. The V gene's germline CDR1 is SGHAT and CDR2 FQNNGV. Trimming cost V 6 bases and J 6 bases, with 11 bases left between them. The DNA of the CDR3 is TGTGCCAGCAGTCGACAGCGCGCCGGGGAGCTGTTTTTT. Protein product: CASSRQRAGELFF.

A word on this clone: Germline and junction disagree at one end, which may indicate a read error. This chain uses TRBV6-1 with TRBJ1-6; D unclear. CDR1 MNHNS and CDR2 SASEGT come from the germline V gene. The CDR3 loop spans 14 amino acids. For the CDR3, the DNA is TGTGCCAGCAGGGAAGAATCTATCCCCTCTCTCCTCCACTTT. Translated, it gives CASREESIPSLLHF.

This chain links TRBV9 with TRBJ1-4; TRBD1 matches 7 bases. J lost 7 bases, V lost 3 bases, and 15 bases had no gene match. Germline assignment: CDR1 SGDLS and CDR2 YYNGEE. CDR3 length equals 17 residues. Here the CDR3 DNA reads TGTGCCAGCAGCGCCGAGGGGGGAACCAGGGGGGTTGAAAAACTGTTTTTT. Protein sequence: CASSAEGGTRGVEKLFF.

The V gene is TRBV10-1, the J gene TRBJ1-2; D unclear. This CDR3 contains 13 residues. The germline gives CDR1 WNHNN, CDR2 SYGVQD (reference sequence). V lost 0 bases, J lost 4 bases, and 6 bases lay in between. CDR3 sequence: CASSESTSYGYTF. As DNA, the CDR3 is TGCGCCAGCAGTGAGTCCACGTCCTATGGCTACACCTTC.

The genes are TRBV10-3 and TRBJ2-7; TRBD2 might be the D (6 bases). The length of the CDR3 is 11 residues. Trimming shortened V by 0 bases and J by 9 bases, and 6 bases separated the two germline ends. Germline values: CDR1 ENHRY, CDR2 SYGVKD. This CDR3 is CAISESGGQYF. As DNA, the CDR3 is TGTGCCATCAGTGAGTCCGGGGGGCAGTACTTC.

The rearrangement links TRBV7-8 to TRBJ2-3; D may match TRBD1 or TRBD2 (5 bases each). CDR1 is SGHVS, CDR2 FQNEAQ, per germline. The CDR3 totals 16 residues. V was shortened by 5 bases and J by 4 bases, with 19 bases between the two germline ends. CDR3: CASSPGAAFNADTQYF. CDR3 in DNA: TGTGCCAGCAGCCCCGGGGCCGCTTTCAACGCAGATACGCAGTATTTT.

The V and J genes are TRBV6-2 or TRBV6-3 and TRBJ1-5; 7 positions match TRBD1. The V gene's germline CDR1 is MNHEY and CDR2 SVGEGT. The V and J ends lost 4 bases and 4 bases, in that order; junction bases with no gene match: 4. The CDR3 is 14 residues long. Here the CDR3 reads CASSSGQVNQPQHF. CDR3 DNA: TGTGCCAGCAGTTCCGGACAGGTTAATCAGCCCCAGCATTTT.

Only one count was recorded for this clone. This chain joins TRBV29-1 and TRBJ1-2; TRBD1 is a possible D gene (5 bases). Trimming removed 3 bases at V and 1 base at J, with 18 bases between. Per the germline V gene, CDR1 is SQVTM and CDR2 is ANQGSEA. There are 16 residues in the CDR3. CDR3 amino acids: CSVEGKGQLSNYGYTF. The CDR3 bases are TGCAGCGTTGAGGGCAAGGGGCAGCTAAGTAACTATGGCTACACCTTC.

This clone was counted once. The rearrangement links TRBV30 to TRBJ1-1; the D is unclear. The CDR3 sequence is 15 residues long. Germline CDR1 reads GTSNPN; CDR2 reads SVGIG (reference sequence). V was trimmed by 1 base and J by 0 bases, leaving 12 bases between them. The CDR3 sequence is CAWSDRGPLNTEAFF. The CDR3 nucleotides are TGTGCCTGGAGTGACCGAGGGCCCCTGAACACTGAAGCTTTCTTT.

This chain uses TRBV4-1 with TRBJ1-5; no definite D call. The CDR3 contains 14 residues. V lost 4 bases to trimming and J lost 8 bases, with 15 bases between them. Germline V CDR1 and CDR2: MGHRA, YSYEKL. The DNA for the CDR3 is TGCGCCAGCAGCCCGCCGGGAGAGAGAGAGCCCCAGCATTTT. Translation: CASSPPGEREPQHF.

The chain carries TRBV30 and TRBJ1-1; 7 bases fit TRBD1. CDR3 length: 13 residues. V lost 1 base and J lost 4; bases outside the gene matches: 3. CDR1 is GTSNPN and CDR2 is SVGIG in the germline V gene (reference sequence). CDR3: CAWSAQGSTEAFF. The DNA for the CDR3 is TGTGCCTGGAGTGCACAGGGGAGCACTGAAGCTTTCTTT.

The J gene is TRBJ2-1, the V gene TRBV24-1; tentatively, D is TRBD2 (6 bases). Germline CDR1 KGHDR, CDR2 SFDVKD. This CDR3 comprises 15 residues. V gave up 5 bases and J gave up 7 bases, with 17 bases separating them. Written as DNA, the CDR3 is TGTGCCACCAGTGGCGCGGGGACCCGCGGAAATGAGCAGTTCTTC. Residues: CATSGAGTRGNEQFF.

The rearrangement uses TRBV6-5 and TRBJ2-7; 8 bases map to TRBD1. The germline V gene has CDR1 MNHEY and CDR2 SVGAGI. The CDR3 length is 14 residues. V dropped 6 bases and J dropped 4; count of bases not matched to a gene: 8. CDR3 sequence: CASRLGQGTYEQYF. For the CDR3, the DNA is TGTGCCAGCAGACTCGGACAGGGAACTTACGAGCAGTACTTC.

This rearrangement joins TRBV3-1 (or the pseudogene TRBV3-2) to TRBJ1-4; TRBD1 matches at 10 bases. Germline trimming cut 4 bases from V and 6 bases from J; bases unmatched to any gene: 5. Germline V gives CDR1 LGHDT, CDR2 YNNKEL (reference sequence). CDR3 length equals 15 residues. CDR3 sequence (DNA): TGTGCCAGCAGCCGGCAGGGGACAGGGGATGAAAAACTGTTTTTT. Amino acids: CASSRQGTGDEKLFF.

This clone has just a few counts. The chain is built from TRBV6-4 and TRBJ2-3, with D perhaps matching TRBD2 (5 bases). The CDR3 is made up of 14 amino acids. Germline V CDR1 and CDR2: MRHNA, SNTAGT. V was trimmed by 0 bases and J by 1 base, leaving 5 bases between them. The CDR3 coding sequence is TGTGCCAGCAGTGACTCCGGGGGCACAGATACGCAGTATTTT. Its translation is CASSDSGGTDTQYF.

This clone showed up many times. This chain connects TRBV6-5 to TRBJ1-3; D may be TRBD1 (6 bases). Germline CDR1 is MNHEY and CDR2 is SVGAGI. V gave up 6 bases and J gave up 2 bases, with 14 bases separating them. The CDR3 runs 15 residues. CDR3 region: CASRAGVLAGNTIYF. CDR3 bases: TGTGCCAGCAGGGCAGGGGTTCTAGCTGGAAACACCATATATTTT.

Relative to its sample, this clone is medium-sized. The CDR3 nucleotides read TGTGCCAGTAGACTAGGCACTGAAGCTTTCTTT. The encoded protein is CASRLGTEAFF. The chain combines TRBV19 with TRBJ1-1, with D unresolved. The germline V gene encodes CDR1 LNHDA and CDR2 SQIVND (reference sequence). This CDR3 is 11 amino acids long. Trimming took off 6 bases at V and 4 bases at J, with 6 bases between the two ends. Full variable domain (missing parts from reference TRBV19 and TRBJ1-1): DGGITQSPKYLFRKEGQNVTLSCEQNLNHDAMYWYRQDPGQGLRLIYYSQIVNDFQKGDIAEGYSVSREKKESFPLTVTSAQKNPTAFYLCASRLGTEAFFGQGTRLTVV.

This chain uses TRBV5-1 with TRBJ1-1, with D uncertain. The CDR3 loop spans 12 amino acids. V was shortened by 3 bases and J by 11 bases, with 14 bases between the two germline ends. Germline V CDR1 and CDR2: SGHRS, YFSETQ. The CDR3 reads CASSYDTPAAFF. CDR3 nucleotides: TGCGCCAGCAGCTACGACACACCCGCCGCTTTCTTT.